The 31 T cell receptor beta chains below all came from one sample that was sequenced in a study of blood T cell repertoires in COVID-19 (dated by TCRdb to 2019 to 2021). The library came from the immunoSEQ multiplex PCR assay. TCRdb took this table from immuneACCESS and kept in-frame rearrangements with V and J called. Such tables lack part of the clones; where checked against another copy, unresolved V genes explain under half of the gap, and the rest is unexplained. This sample has roughly 250,000 clones in its table, and roughly nine tenths of those were observed once. Roughly 1.2% of the sample goes to the ten largest clones. Sequencing used PBMCs or T cells enriched from blood (not recorded which). The receptors shown here come from a human donor in a cohort exposed to, infected with or recovered from COVID-19 (not recorded which). The donor label of this sample is uncertain.

The chain couples TRBV19 to TRBJ1-2; tentatively, D is TRBD1 (6 bases). V was pared by 4 bases and J by 2 bases, with 20 bases between. This CDR3 is 17 amino acids long. From germline, CDR1 is LNHDA and CDR2 SQIVND (reference sequence). CDR3 sequence reads: CASSTYGTKATNYGYTF. CDR3 sequence (DNA): TGTGCCAGTAGTACGTACGGGACAAAGGCCACAAACTATGGCTACACCTTC. Full variable domain (missing parts from reference TRBV19 and TRBJ1-2): DGGITQSPKYLFRKEGQNVTLSCEQNLNHDAMYWYRQDPGQGLRLIYYSQIVNDFQKGDIAEGYSVSREKKESFPLTVTSAQKNPTAFYLCASSTYGTKATNYGYTFGSGTRLTVV.

This chain uses TRBV29-1 with TRBJ1-5, with D possibly being TRBD1 (6 bases). The CDR3 loop spans 13 amino acids. The V gene's germline CDR1 is SQVTM and CDR2 ANQGSEA. V was trimmed by 5 bases and J by 6 bases, leaving 14 bases between them. The CDR3: CSVCSGESQPQHF. Written as DNA, the CDR3 is TGCAGCGTTTGCTCAGGGGAAAGTCAGCCCCAGCATTTT.

This clone appeared a single time. V gene TRBV5-4 combines with J gene TRBJ2-1; tentative D call: TRBD2 (5 bases). V was trimmed by 0 bases and J by 7 bases, leaving 14 bases between them. CDR3 size: 15 residues. CDR1 and CDR2 (germline): SGHNT, YYREEE (reference sequence). For the CDR3, the DNA is TGTGCCAGCAGCTTGGCCGCCGGGGAAGGGAATGAGCAGTTCTTC. Translated, it gives CASSLAAGEGNEQFF.

The chain links TRBV24-1 to TRBJ1-2; 7 bases are shared with TRBD1. Unmatched junction bases numbered 6, after V lost 2 bases and J lost 7 bases. CDR1 is KGHDR and CDR2 is SFDVKD in the germline V gene. The CDR3 has 14 residues. DNA for the CDR3: TGTGCCACCAGTGATTCCGCAGGGGGGTCTGGCTACACCTTC. It yields the protein CATSDSAGGSGYTF.

This clone was seen once. This chain uses TRBV7-2 with TRBJ1-4, with 7 bases matching TRBD1. CDR3 length equals 15 residues. With V trimmed by 0 bases and J by 7 bases, 5 bases remained unmatched. CDR1 SGHTA and CDR2 FQGNSA come from the germline V gene. CDR3 sequence: CASSLASRGSEKLFF. The CDR3 nucleotides are TGTGCCAGCAGCTTAGCATCCAGGGGGAGTGAAAAACTGTTTTTT.

CDR3 loop: CASSYPLDGKNTEAFF. Here the CDR3 DNA reads TGTGCCAGCAGTTACCCTCTTGACGGGAAGAACACTGAAGCTTTCTTT. The rearrangement joins TRBV6-2 or TRBV6-3 to TRBJ1-1; D gene uncertain. This CDR3 comprises 16 residues. CDR1 MNHEY and CDR2 SVGEGT come from the germline V gene. Trimming shortened V by 2 bases and J by 1 base, and 14 bases separated the two germline ends.

CDR3 nucleotides: TGTGCCACCAGTGAGGGACCGGGACAGCAATATGGCTACACCTTC. It specifies CATSEGPGQQYGYTF. The chain links TRBV24-1 to TRBJ1-2; 7 bases are shared with TRBD1. V gave up 4 bases and J gave up 5 bases; unmatched junction bases: 9. CDR3 length: 15 amino acids. CDR1 KGHDR and CDR2 SFDVKD come from the germline V gene.

V usage is TRBV4-2 and J usage is TRBJ1-4; no firm D call. Germline-derived CDR1 and CDR2 are LGHNA and YNFKEQ. This CDR3 region has 17 residues. V shed 0 bases and J shed 3 bases, with 14 bases lying between them. CDR3 in DNA: TGTGCCAGCAGCCAAGATGCGGGGAGGGTAGCTAATGAAAAACTGTTTTTT. Encoded protein: CASSQDAGRVANEKLFF.

The V gene is TRBV18, the J gene TRBJ2-3; 9 positions agree with TRBD1. The CDR3 length is 15 residues. CDR1 is KGHSH and CDR2 is LQKENI in the germline V gene. V was clipped by 3 bases and J by 5 bases; unmatched bases: 6. CDR3 nucleotides: TGTGCCAGCTCACCCGGACAGGGGTTCGGAGATACGCAGTATTTT. Amino acids: CASSPGQGFGDTQYF.

This clone has just one count. The chain recombines TRBV15 with TRBJ2-7; weak D call: TRBD1 (6 bases). The CDR3 consists of 13 residues. V dropped 3 bases and J dropped 2 bases, with 8 bases sitting between them. Germline V gene sequence: CDR1 LNHNV, CDR2 YYDKDF (reference sequence). CDR3 residues: CATSSRDTYEQYF. For the CDR3, the DNA is TGTGCCACCAGCAGCCGGGACACCTACGAGCAGTACTTC.

The chain joins TRBV4-2 to TRBJ1-6; D uncertain. Germline CDR1 LGHNA, CDR2 YNFKEQ. CDR3 length: 17 amino acids. The ends were cut back, 0 bases at V and 0 bases at J, with 9 bases in the middle. The CDR3 loop reads CASSQDTQYSYNSPLHF. Here the CDR3 DNA reads TGTGCCAGCAGCCAAGATACACAATACTCCTATAATTCACCCCTCCACTTT.

The CDR3 is CAARTGLSNQPQHF. The CDR3 DNA sequence: TGTGCCGCGCGGACTGGTCTTAGCAATCAGCCCCAGCATTTT. The gene calls are TRBV28 and TRBJ1-5; D remains ambiguous. With 11 bases removed from V and 0 bases from J, the gap between germline ends came to 14 bases. Germline CDR1 and CDR2: MDHEN and SYDVKM. The CDR3 loop spans 14 amino acids.

The CDR3 bases are TGCAGCGTTGAAGGGAAGGAGAGCACAGATACGCAGTATTTT. Translating it yields CSVEGKESTDTQYF. The gene calls are TRBV29-1 and TRBJ2-3; D is unresolved. CDR3 length: 14 residues. The germline CDR1 and CDR2 sequences are SQVTM and ANQGSEA. Trimming took off 1 base at V and 0 bases at J, with 8 bases between the two ends.

This chain links TRBV5-1 with TRBJ2-5, with a weak D call TRBD2 (6 bases). Germline loops: CDR1 SGHRS, CDR2 YFSETQ. The CDR3 length is 15 residues. V was pared by 3 bases and J by 5 bases, with 17 bases between. The CDR3 coding sequence is TGCGCCAGCAGCTGGGGAGGAGGGGCGGCGGAGACCCAGTACTTC. Its translation: CASSWGGGAAETQYF.

V gene TRBV11-3 combines with J gene TRBJ2-1, with TRBD2 identical over 15 bases. The trim removed 4 bases at V and 10 bases at J, leaving 5 bases unmatched. This CDR3 spans 15 amino acids. Germline-derived CDR1 and CDR2 are SGHNT and YENEEA. CDR3 amino acids: CASSSGLAGGGEQFF. The DNA of the CDR3 is TGTGCCAGCAGCTCGGGACTAGCGGGGGGCGGCGAGCAGTTCTTC.

V and J are TRBV6-5 and TRBJ2-1, with D unresolved. CDR1 is MNHEY, CDR2 SVGAGI, per germline. The CDR3 has 13 amino acids. The V gene lost 2 bases and the J gene lost 4 bases, with 6 bases spanning the gap. CDR3 nucleotide sequence: TGTGCCAGCAGTTACACAGTATACAATGAGCAGTTCTTC. Its protein is CASSYTVYNEQFF.

The chain joins TRBV27 to TRBJ2-7; maybe TRBD2 (6 bases). The V and J ends lost 5 bases and 4 bases respectively, with 15 bases between them. The CDR3 runs to 14 residues. Germline V lookup: CDR1 MNHEY, CDR2 SMNVEV (reference sequence). The CDR3 nucleotides read TGTGCCAGCAGTCGGGGACTCTCAACTTACGAGCAGTACTTC. Its protein product is CASSRGLSTYEQYF.

This clone showed up just once. The V gene is TRBV19, the J gene TRBJ1-3; tentative D call: TRBD1 (5 bases). V was trimmed by 1 base and J by 2 bases, leaving 12 bases between them. The CDR3 totals 16 residues. Germline V gene sequence: CDR1 LNHDA, CDR2 SQIVND (reference sequence). Written as DNA, the CDR3 is TGTGCCAGTAGTATAGTAACCGGGGGAGCTGGAAACACCATATATTTT. This sequence encodes CASSIVTGGAGNTIYF.

The chain carries TRBV7-2 and TRBJ2-4; 11 positions match TRBD2. Trimming at V came to 5 bases and at J to 10 bases, leaving 7 bases not matched to a gene. The germline V gene encodes CDR1 SGHTA and CDR2 FQGNSA. This CDR3 has 14 residues. In DNA form, the CDR3 reads TGTGCCAGCAGCGCGGGACTAGCGGCCTCAATTCAGTACTTC. Its translation is CASSAGLAASIQYF. Complete variable domain (other parts from reference TRBV7-2 and TRBJ2-4): GAGVSQSPSNKVTEKGKDVELRCDPISGHTALYWYRQSLGQGLEFLIYFQGNSAPDKSGLPSDRFSAERTGGSVSTLTIQRTQQEDSAVYLCASSAGLAASIQYFGAGTRLSVL.

The genes are TRBV5-4 and TRBJ2-1; 8 nucleotides align to TRBD2. This CDR3 contains 16 residues. In germline, CDR1 is SGHNT, CDR2 YYREEE (reference sequence). Trimming removed 1 base from V and 4 bases from J; junction bases left unmatched: 7. Written as DNA, the CDR3 is TGTGCCAGCAGCTTGCCCCCGGGACTAGGGTACAATGAGCAGTTCTTC. Amino acids: CASSLPPGLGYNEQFF.

The chain has TRBV7-2 and TRBJ1-5, with D perhaps TRBD1 (5 bases). Per the germline V gene, CDR1 is SGHTA and CDR2 is FQGNSA. The CDR3 extends over 14 amino acids. V was cut by 1 base and J by 6 bases, with 10 bases left in between. Written as DNA, the CDR3 is TGTGCCAGCAGCTTAGAGGGCAGGGTTCAGCCCCAGCATTTT. It codes for CASSLEGRVQPQHF.

The V gene is TRBV5-4, the J gene TRBJ1-1; a weak D match, TRBD1 (6 bases). The CDR3 has 14 amino acids. Trimming shortened V by 2 bases and J by 7 bases, and 15 bases separated the two germline ends. CDR1 and CDR2 from the germline V gene are SGHNT and YYREEE (reference sequence). This CDR3 reads CASSLGGGNLEAFF. Here the CDR3 DNA reads TGTGCCAGCAGCTTAGGGGGTGGGAACCTTGAAGCTTTCTTT.

The chain uses TRBV12-3 or TRBV12-4 and TRBJ1-1; weak D call: TRBD1 (5 bases). V shed 7 bases and J shed 8 bases, with 17 bases lying between them. The CDR3 is 13 amino acids. The CDR3 DNA follows: TGTGCCAGCATCCTTGGCGGGACTTCAGAAGCTTTCTTT. The encoded protein is CASILGGTSEAFF.

The chain combines TRBV9 with TRBJ1-2, with 8 positions matching TRBD1. The ends lost 3 bases at V and 6 bases at J; junction bases unmatched: 1. CDR3 length: 12 residues. Germline CDR1 is SGDLS and CDR2 is YYNGEE. The CDR3: CASSATGDGYTF. The CDR3 nucleotides read TGTGCCAGCAGCGCGACAGGGGATGGCTACACCTTC. Drawing the rest from reference TRBV9 and TRBJ1-2, the complete variable domain is DSGVTQTPKHLITATGQRVTLRCSPRSGDLSVYWYQQSLDQGLQFLIQYYNGEERAKGNILERFSAQQFPDLHSELNLSSLELGDSALYFCASSATGDGYTFGSGTRLTVV.

The rearrangement links TRBV4-3 to TRBJ1-2; tentatively, D is TRBD1 (5 bases). CDR1 LGHNA and CDR2 YSLEER come from the germline V gene. The CDR3 has 14 amino acids. V shed 4 bases and J shed 4 bases, with 13 bases lying between them. The DNA of the CDR3 is TGCGCCAGCAGCCTAACGACAGTTTCCTATGGCTACACCTTC. Translation gives CASSLTTVSYGYTF.

This clone appeared a single time. The chain carries TRBV6-2 or TRBV6-3 and TRBJ1-1; 9 bases agree with TRBD1. Germline V gene sequence: CDR1 MNHEY, CDR2 SVGEGT. Trimming at V came to 4 bases and at J to 7 bases, leaving 7 bases not matched to a gene. CDR3 length equals 14 residues. As DNA, the CDR3 is TGTGCCAGCAGTTGGCTCCCGGGACAGGGTGAAGCTTTCTTT. As protein: CASSWLPGQGEAFF.

This chain connects TRBV3-1 (or the pseudogene TRBV3-2) to TRBJ2-5; 8 bases map to TRBD2. The CDR3 length is 15 residues. V was pared by 4 bases and J by 5 bases, with 9 bases of the junction left unmatched. The germline gives CDR1 LGHDT, CDR2 YNNKEL (reference sequence). The CDR3 DNA follows: TGTGCCAGCAGCCTCCACGGGGGGGCCGAGGAGACCCAGTACTTC. It translates to CASSLHGGAEETQYF.

The rearrangement uses TRBV6-6 and TRBJ2-5; 12 positions match TRBD2. Germline V gives CDR1 MNHNY, CDR2 SVGAGI (reference sequence). This CDR3 has 17 residues. V was clipped by 5 bases and J by 2 bases; unmatched bases: 9. CDR3 region: CASSRRLAGGPQETQYF. The CDR3 DNA reads as TGTGCCAGCAGTCGCCGCCTAGCGGGGGGGCCGCAAGAGACCCAGTACTTC.

The chain carries TRBV30 and TRBJ2-2; D unclear. CDR1 is GTSNPN, CDR2 SVGIG, per germline (reference sequence). V lost 0 bases, J lost 3 bases, and 5 bases lay in between. The CDR3 is made up of 13 amino acids. In nucleotides, the CDR3 is TGTGCCTGGAGTGTAACGGACACCGGGGAGCTGTTTTTT. It yields the protein CAWSVTDTGELFF.

The chain employs TRBV9 and TRBJ2-7, with a possible D match to TRBD2 (6 bases). CDR3 length: 15 residues. Germline V gene data show CDR1 as SGDLS and CDR2 as YYNGEE. Trimming stripped 2 bases from V and 2 bases from J, with 14 bases between. The CDR3 spells CASSVSGDEAYEQYF. For the CDR3, the DNA is TGTGCCAGCAGCGTTTCGGGGGATGAGGCCTACGAGCAGTACTTC.

The J gene is TRBJ1-2, the V gene TRBV7-9; 8 bases fit TRBD1. The junction had 16 bases not matched to a gene; V was cut back by 1 base and J by 3 bases. CDR1 SEHNR and CDR2 FQNEAQ come from the germline V gene (reference sequence). The CDR3 contains 19 residues. CDR3 region: CASSLVSLLYDRGDYGYTF. The CDR3 DNA reads as TGTGCCAGCAGCTTAGTTTCCCTTCTATATGACAGGGGAGACTATGGCTACACCTTC.